The rows below give T cell receptor beta chains drawn from one sample of a study of T cell repertoires in cytomegalovirus infection. No antigen has been assigned to these receptors. MiXCR, applied by TCRdb to the reads, yields one record per CDR3 protein. The repertoire holds roughly 350,000 distinct CDR3 sequences, with 34% as singletons. The sequenced sample was cultured PBMCs, obtained from culture after CMV antigen stimulation. Every receptor here comes from a human donor in good health (CMV status not recorded). Some clones in this sample may be carry-over from other donors' samples. CDR3s leave out the opening cysteine and the closing phenylalanine or tryptophan. The size entry is marked missing in some rows and otherwise reads once, few, many or a size class.

few TRBJ2-6 TRBV19 ASSPRDRRLSGANVLT
. TRBJ2-5 TRBV20-1 SARTGKETQY
many TRBJ2-7 TRBV7-2 ASSRDRLGFEQY
many TRBJ1-5 TRBV7-2 ASSLVGNSNQPQH
few TRBJ2-1 TRBV7-9 ASSLTTFPSGSSYNEQF
medium-sized TRBJ2-1 TRBV7-6 ASSLAGGGTPNNEQF
. TRBJ1-5 TRBV2 ASSWGDNQPQH
few TRBJ2-3 TRBV20-1 SASRERTQY
. TRBJ2-1 TRBV6-6 ASSTGQGDRNEQL
few TRBJ2-3 TRBV5-1 ASSSGLAGIDTQY
many TRBJ2-3 TRBV7-2 ASTTGNGVADTQY
. TRBJ1-2 TRBV5-1 ASSLEGQGAGGYT
few TRBJ2-5 TRBV4-2 ASSQDGTSGTLETQY
few TRBJ2-5 TRBV4-1 ASSPGTGPQETQY
many TRBJ1-1 TRBV20-1 SARDPKSSTTEAF
. TRBJ1-2 TRBV28 ASRQSLGGYT
. TRBJ2-4 TRBV11-2 ASSLERHVQY
. TRBJ1-1 TRBV11-2 ASSRQLGTEAF
. TRBJ2-3 TRBV19 ASSMWAGGVNTQY
. TRBJ2-1 TRBV11-2 ASSPLWKREDDNEQF
. TRBJ2-7 TRBV27 ASSLLLMGRPYEQY
. TRBJ2-7 TRBV4-3 ASSQEGGLAIYEQY
many TRBJ2-1 TRBV7-6 ASSLAGAGAHNEQF
many TRBJ2-2 TRBV7-3 ASSSLAGVTGELF
. TRBJ1-5 TRBV18 ASSPTGGQPQH
. TRBJ2-3 TRBV10-1 ASSRAQDTQY
. TRBJ2-3 TRBV20-1 SAGLLAASTDTQY
many TRBJ1-1 TRBV7-2 ASSLGTGPTNEAF
. TRBJ2-7 TRBV20-1 SARDPREGGYEQY
. TRBJ1-6 TRBV12-3/TRBV12-4 ASSFTNSPLH
few TRBJ2-7 TRBV7-2 ASSLVPGTQRTYEQY
. TRBJ2-1 TRBV6-5 ATRQGTVSEQF
few TRBJ2-5 TRBV28 ASSLAGARQETQY
many TRBJ2-1 TRBV11-2 ASSSASYNEQF
. TRBJ2-3 TRBV12-3/TRBV12-4 ASSLGGGIGTDTQY
few TRBJ1-6 TRBV2 ASSDRTGTNSPLH
few TRBJ1-1 TRBV7-2 ASSFSWDVGSEAF
. TRBJ2-5 TRBV10-2 ASSDDSLTETQY
. TRBJ2-7 TRBV19 ASSILAGVEYEQY
. TRBJ2-2 TRBV20-1 SASSGWTSGSVTGELF
. TRBJ1-1 TRBV11-2 ASSPTGVGSNTEAF
. TRBJ1-5 TRBV28 ASSSLTQGRWLRNQPQH
. TRBJ1-2 TRBV20-1 SANRGQYYGYT
. TRBJ2-1 TRBV5-6 ASSLRREQF
many TRBJ1-4 TRBV7-9 ASSLVVGFDNEKLF
many TRBJ2-1 TRBV7-2 ASSPIAGGPSEQF
few TRBJ1-1 TRBV7-2 ASSVPQGATEAF
few TRBJ2-5 TRBV7-6 ASSSLGVEYQETQY
. TRBJ2-2 TRBV28 ANRLERTEVGELF
few TRBJ1-1 TRBV11-2 ASSLAPKRGLTEAF
. TRBJ2-5 TRBV4-3 ASSQDHSGRPGGAWQETQY
. TRBJ2-6 TRBV19 ASSNRGRGTSSGANVLT
few TRBJ1-4 TRBV20-1 SASQGIPGLIRDSVNEKLF
. TRBJ2-3 TRBV5-1 ASSITGTGNTDTQY
many TRBJ2-3 TRBV7-2 ASSLRSSGRYLDTQY